Listed here is a single T cell receptor beta chain. Antigen specificity is unknown. This specimen belongs to a study of T cell responses to AZD1222 COVID-19 vaccine. Clones were sequenced by immunoSEQ multiplex PCR, and TCRdb holds only the in-frame ones, with some missing. The sample has some 170,000 clones; roughly nine tenths are singletons. Study findings and constraints: Increased Spike-specific TCR breadth and depth were observed after two AZD1222 doses. Only after the peak T cell response were repertoires sampled. The CD4 TCRs associated with vaccination extended across spike and predominated at 160-218 and 743-854. Clonal diversity was possibly underestimated, and white British individuals and females predominated among donors.

Germline V gives CDR1 LNHDA, CDR2 SQIVND (reference sequence). The CDR3 extends over 11 amino acids. Trimming at V came to 10 bases and at J to 6 bases, leaving 2 bases not matched to a gene. The chain carries TRBV19 and TRBJ1-5; 8 bases line up with TRBD1. Sample: peripheral blood, taken on day 0 of MenACWY control vaccination. This receptor was taken from an adult in good health. The DNA of the CDR3 is TGTGCCACCGGGACAGGTCAGCCCCAGCATTTT. As protein: CATGTGQPQHF. Combining the CDR3 with reference TRBV19 and TRBJ1-5 gives the whole variable domain DGGITQSPKYLFRKEGQNVTLSCEQNLNHDAMYWYRQDPGQGLRLIYYSQIVNDFQKGDIAEGYSVSREKKESFPLTVTSAQKNPTAFYLCATGTGQPQHFGDGTRLSIL.